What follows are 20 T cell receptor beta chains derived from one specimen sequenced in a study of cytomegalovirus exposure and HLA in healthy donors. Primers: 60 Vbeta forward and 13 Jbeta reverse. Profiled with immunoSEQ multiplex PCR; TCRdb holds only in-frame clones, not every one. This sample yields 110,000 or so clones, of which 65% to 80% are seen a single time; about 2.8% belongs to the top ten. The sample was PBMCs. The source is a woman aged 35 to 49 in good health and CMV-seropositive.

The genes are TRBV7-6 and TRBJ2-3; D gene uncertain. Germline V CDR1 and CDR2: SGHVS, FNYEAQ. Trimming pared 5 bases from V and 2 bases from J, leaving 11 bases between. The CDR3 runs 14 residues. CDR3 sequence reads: CASSLGPSTDTQYF. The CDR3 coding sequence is TGTGCCAGCAGCCTGGGCCCGTCCACAGATACGCAGTATTTT. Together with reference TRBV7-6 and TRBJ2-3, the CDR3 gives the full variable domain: GAGVSQSPRYKVTKRGQDVALRCDPISGHVSLYWYRQALGQGPEFLTYFNYEAQQDKSGLPNDRFSAERPEGSISTLTIQRTEQRDSAMYRCASSLGPSTDTQYFGPGTRLTVL.

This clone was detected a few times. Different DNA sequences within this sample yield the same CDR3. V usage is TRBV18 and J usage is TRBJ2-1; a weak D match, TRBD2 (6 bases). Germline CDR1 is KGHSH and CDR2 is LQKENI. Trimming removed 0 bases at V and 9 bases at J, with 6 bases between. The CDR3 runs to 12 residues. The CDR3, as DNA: TGTGCCAGCTCACCACCGGGGGGTGAGCAGTTCTTC. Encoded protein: CASSPPGGEQFF. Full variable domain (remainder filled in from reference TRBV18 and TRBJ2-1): NAGVMQNPRHLVRRRGQEARLRCSPMKGHSHVYWYRQLPEEGLKFMVYLQKENIIDESGMPKERFSAEFPKEGPSILRIQQVVRGDSAAYFCASSPPGGEQFFGPGTRLTVL.

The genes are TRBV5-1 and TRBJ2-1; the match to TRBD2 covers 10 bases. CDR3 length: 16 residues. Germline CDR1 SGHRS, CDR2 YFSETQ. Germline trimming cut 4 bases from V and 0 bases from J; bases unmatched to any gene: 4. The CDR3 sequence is CASSVPSGSSYNEQFF. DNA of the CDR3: TGCGCCAGCAGCGTGCCTAGCGGGAGCTCCTACAATGAGCAGTTCTTC. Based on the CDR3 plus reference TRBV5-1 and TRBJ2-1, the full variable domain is KAGVTQTPRYLIKTRGQQVTLSCSPISGHRSVSWYQQTPGQGLQFLFEYFSETQRNKGNFPGRFSGRQFSNSRSEMNVSTLELGDSALYLCASSVPSGSSYNEQFFGPGTRLTVL.

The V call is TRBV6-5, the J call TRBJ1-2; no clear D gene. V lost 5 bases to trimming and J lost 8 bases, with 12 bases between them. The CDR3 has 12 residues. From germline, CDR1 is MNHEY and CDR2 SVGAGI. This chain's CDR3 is CASSPGYGGYTF. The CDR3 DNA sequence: TGTGCCAGCAGTCCGGGGTACGGCGGCTACACCTTC.

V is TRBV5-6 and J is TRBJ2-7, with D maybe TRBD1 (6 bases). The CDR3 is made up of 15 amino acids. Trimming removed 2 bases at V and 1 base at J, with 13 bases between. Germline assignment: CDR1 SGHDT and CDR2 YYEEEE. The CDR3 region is CASSLRGTGSYEQYF. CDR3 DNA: TGTGCCAGCAGCTTAAGGGGGACGGGATCCTACGAGCAGTACTTC.

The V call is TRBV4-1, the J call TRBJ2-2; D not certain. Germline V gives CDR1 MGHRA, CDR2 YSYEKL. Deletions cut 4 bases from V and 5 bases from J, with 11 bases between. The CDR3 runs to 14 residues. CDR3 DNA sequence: TGCGCCAGCAGCCCTCCCCCCCAGACCGGGGAGCTGTTTTTT. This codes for CASSPPPQTGELFF.

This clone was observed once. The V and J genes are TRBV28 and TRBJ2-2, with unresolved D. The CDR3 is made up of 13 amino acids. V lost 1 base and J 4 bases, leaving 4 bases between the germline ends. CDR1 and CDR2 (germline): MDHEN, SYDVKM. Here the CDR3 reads CASSLFGTGELFF. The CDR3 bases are TGTGCCAGCAGTTTATTCGGCACCGGGGAGCTGTTTTTT.

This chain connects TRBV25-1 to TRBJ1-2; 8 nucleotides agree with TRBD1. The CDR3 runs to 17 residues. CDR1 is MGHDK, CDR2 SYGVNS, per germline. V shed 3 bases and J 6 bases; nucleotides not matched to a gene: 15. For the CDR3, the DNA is TGTGCCAGCAGTGAGATCGAAGTGGCCAGGGGGCGCGATGGCTACACCTTC. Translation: CASSEIEVARGRDGYTF.

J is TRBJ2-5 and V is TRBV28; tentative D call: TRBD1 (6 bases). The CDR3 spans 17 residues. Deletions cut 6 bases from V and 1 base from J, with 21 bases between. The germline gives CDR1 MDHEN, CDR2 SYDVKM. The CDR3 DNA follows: TGTGCCAGCAGCCGCGAGGATTTGCAGGGGATCCAAGAGACCCAGTACTTC. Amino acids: CASSREDLQGIQETQYF.

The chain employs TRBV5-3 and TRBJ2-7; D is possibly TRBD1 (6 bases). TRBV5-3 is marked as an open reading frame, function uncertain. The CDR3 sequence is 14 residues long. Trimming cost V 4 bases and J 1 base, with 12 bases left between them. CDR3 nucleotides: TGTGCCAGAAGCCCCGTACAGGGATCCTACGAGCAGTACTTC. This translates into CARSPVQGSYEQYF.

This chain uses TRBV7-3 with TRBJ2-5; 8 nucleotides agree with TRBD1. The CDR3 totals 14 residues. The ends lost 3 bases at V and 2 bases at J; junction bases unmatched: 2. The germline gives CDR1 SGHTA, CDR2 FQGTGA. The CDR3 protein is CASSLDRDQETQYF. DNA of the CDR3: TGTGCCAGCAGCTTGGACAGGGATCAAGAGACCCAGTACTTC.

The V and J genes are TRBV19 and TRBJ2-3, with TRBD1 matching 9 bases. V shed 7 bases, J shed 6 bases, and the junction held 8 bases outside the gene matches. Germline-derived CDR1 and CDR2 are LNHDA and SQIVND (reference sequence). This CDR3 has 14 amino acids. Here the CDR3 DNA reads TGTGCCAGTATGGGAGGACAGGGGCACGATACGCAGTATTTT. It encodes CASMGGQGHDTQYF.

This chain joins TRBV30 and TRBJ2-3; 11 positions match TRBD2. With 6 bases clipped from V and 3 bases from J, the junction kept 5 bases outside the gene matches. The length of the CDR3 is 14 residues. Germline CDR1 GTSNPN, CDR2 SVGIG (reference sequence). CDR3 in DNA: TGTGCCTGCTTAGCGGGAGGGCCTACAGATACGCAGTATTTT. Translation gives CACLAGGPTDTQYF. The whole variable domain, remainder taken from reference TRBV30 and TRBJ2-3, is SQTIHQWPATLVQPVGSPLSLECTVEGTSNPNLYWYRQAAGRGLQLLFYSVGIGQISSEVPQNLSASRPQDRQFILSSKKLLLSDSGFYLCACLAGGPTDTQYFGPGTRLTVL.

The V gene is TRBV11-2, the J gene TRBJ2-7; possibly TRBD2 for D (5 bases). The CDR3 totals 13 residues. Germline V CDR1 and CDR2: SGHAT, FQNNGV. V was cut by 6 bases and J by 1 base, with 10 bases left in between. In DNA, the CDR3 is TGTGCCAGCAGGGTGACGGGGTCCTACGAGCAGTACTTC. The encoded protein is CASRVTGSYEQYF.

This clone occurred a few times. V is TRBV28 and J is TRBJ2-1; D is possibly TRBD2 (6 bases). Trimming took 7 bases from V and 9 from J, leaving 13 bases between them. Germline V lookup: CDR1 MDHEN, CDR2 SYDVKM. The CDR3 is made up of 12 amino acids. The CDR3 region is CASTPEEGEQFF. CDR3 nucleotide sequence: TGTGCCAGCACCCCCGAGGAGGGTGAGCAGTTCTTC.

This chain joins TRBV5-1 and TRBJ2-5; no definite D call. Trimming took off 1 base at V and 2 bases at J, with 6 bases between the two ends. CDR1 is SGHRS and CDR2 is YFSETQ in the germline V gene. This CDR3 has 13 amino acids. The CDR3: CASSLTPQETQYF. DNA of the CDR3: TGCGCCAGCAGCTTGACACCTCAAGAGACCCAGTACTTC.

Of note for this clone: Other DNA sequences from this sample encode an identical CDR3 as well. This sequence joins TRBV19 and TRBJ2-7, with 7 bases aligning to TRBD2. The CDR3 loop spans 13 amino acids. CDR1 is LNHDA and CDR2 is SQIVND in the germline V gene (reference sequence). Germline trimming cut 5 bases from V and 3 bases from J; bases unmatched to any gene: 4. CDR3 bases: TGTGCCAGTAGTGTCAGCGGGATCTACGAGCAGTACTTC. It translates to CASSVSGIYEQYF.

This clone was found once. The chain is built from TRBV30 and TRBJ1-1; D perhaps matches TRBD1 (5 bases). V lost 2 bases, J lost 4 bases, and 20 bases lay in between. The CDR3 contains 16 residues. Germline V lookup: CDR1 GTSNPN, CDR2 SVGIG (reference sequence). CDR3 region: CAWSSPWGRVGTEAFF. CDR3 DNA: TGTGCCTGGAGTTCCCCTTGGGGGAGGGTGGGCACTGAAGCTTTCTTT. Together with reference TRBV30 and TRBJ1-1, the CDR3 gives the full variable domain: SQTIHQWPATLVQPVGSPLSLECTVEGTSNPNLYWYRQAAGRGLQLLFYSVGIGQISSEVPQNLSASRPQDRQFILSSKKLLLSDSGFYLCAWSSPWGRVGTEAFFGQGTRLTVV.

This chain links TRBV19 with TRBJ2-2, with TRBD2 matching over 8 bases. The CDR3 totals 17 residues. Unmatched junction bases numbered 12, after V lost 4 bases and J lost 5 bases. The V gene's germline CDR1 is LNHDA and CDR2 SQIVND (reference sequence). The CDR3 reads CASSTDGTRGVTGELFF. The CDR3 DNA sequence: TGTGCCAGTAGTACCGACGGGACTAGGGGAGTAACCGGGGAGCTGTTTTTT.

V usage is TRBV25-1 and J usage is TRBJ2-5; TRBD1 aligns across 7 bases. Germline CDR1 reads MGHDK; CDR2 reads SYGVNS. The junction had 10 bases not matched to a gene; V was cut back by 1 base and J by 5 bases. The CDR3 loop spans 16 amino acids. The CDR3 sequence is CASSESGSPRGETQYF. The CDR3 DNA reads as TGTGCCAGCAGTGAATCAGGTAGCCCCAGGGGGGAGACCCAGTACTTC.